This T cell receptor (beta chain) was found in a study of T cells in Graves' hyperthyroidism and ophthalmopathy. The study, taken as a whole, reports: Stable hyperthyroidism and ophthalmopathy were separated using 13 V-J signatures.

Ophthalmopathy patients showed a Clinical Activity Score of at least 3, NOSPECS grade of at least 4 and duration under 3 months. The V gene end was trimmed by 3 bases and the J gene end by 5 bases; junction bases not matched to a gene: 8. There are 15 residues in the CDR3. Looked up from germline, CDR1 is MNHEY and CDR2 is SVGAGI. The investigators amplified TCR beta CDR3 regions from RNA transcripts. A first-round RT-PCR of the TCR CDR3 used the HTBI primer set. TCRdb redid the calling of the multiplex PCR reads with MiXCR, one entry per CDR3 protein. Of under 250,000 distinct CDR3 sequences listed, about 24% are singletons. This clonotype has only a few counts. Its antigen remains unidentified.

The V and J genes are TRBV6-5 and TRBJ2-7, with 9 positions matching TRBD2. The receptor was derived from a woman aged 40 to 50 with Graves' ophthalmopathy. The source material was blood. The CDR3 region has the DNA TGTGCCAGCAGTTATCGCTGGCGGGAGGGCGACGAGCAGTACTTC. Translation gives CASSYRWREGDEQYF.